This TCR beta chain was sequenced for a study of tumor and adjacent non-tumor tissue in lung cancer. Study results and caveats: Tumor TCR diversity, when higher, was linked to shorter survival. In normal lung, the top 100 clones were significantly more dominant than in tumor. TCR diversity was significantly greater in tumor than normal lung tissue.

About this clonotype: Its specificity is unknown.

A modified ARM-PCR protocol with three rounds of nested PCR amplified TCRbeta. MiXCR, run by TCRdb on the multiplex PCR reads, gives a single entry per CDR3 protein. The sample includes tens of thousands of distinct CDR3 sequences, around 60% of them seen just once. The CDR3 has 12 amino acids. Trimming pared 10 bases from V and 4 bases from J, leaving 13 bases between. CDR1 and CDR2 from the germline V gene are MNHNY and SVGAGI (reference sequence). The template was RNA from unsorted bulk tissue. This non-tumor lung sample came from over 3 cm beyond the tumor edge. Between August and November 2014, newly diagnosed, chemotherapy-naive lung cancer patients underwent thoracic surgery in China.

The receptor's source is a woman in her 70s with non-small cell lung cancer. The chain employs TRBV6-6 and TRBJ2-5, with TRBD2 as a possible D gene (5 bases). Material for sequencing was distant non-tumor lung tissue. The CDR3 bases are TGTGCCACCGAACTAGAGGGAGAGACCCAGTACTTC. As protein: CATELEGETQYF.